Listed below are T cell receptor beta chains from one sample, sequenced in a study of T cells in Graves' hyperthyroidism and ophthalmopathy. MiXCR, applied by TCRdb to the multiplex PCR reads, yields one record per CDR3 protein. The sample shows hundreds of thousands of distinct CDR3 sequences, 15% to 20% of them seen only once. Sample: blood. All receptors derive from a woman aged 18-29 years with Graves' hyperthyroidism. CDR3s include the opening cysteine and the closing phenylalanine or tryptophan. Each record gives: D gene, V gene, clone size, J gene, CDR3 DNA, CDR3 protein. A D gene is named only where the DNA matches it firmly. Expanded clones are given a class, and other clones once, few, many or no size at all.

D gene: NA
V gene: TRBV7-9
clone size: many
J gene: TRBJ2-5
CDR3 DNA: TGTGCCAGCAGCTTATCGGCAGGCAGCCAAGAGACCCAGTACTTC
CDR3 protein: CASSLSAGSQETQYF

D gene: NA
V gene: TRBV20-1
clone size: many
J gene: TRBJ2-5
CDR3 DNA: TGCAGTGGAGCTACAGAGACCCAGTACTTC
CDR3 protein: CSGATETQYF

D gene: TRBD2
V gene: TRBV7-3
clone size: many
J gene: TRBJ2-5
CDR3 DNA: TGTGCCAGCAGCGTACTAGCGGGGCAAGAGACCCAGTACTTC
CDR3 protein: CASSVLAGQETQYF

D gene: NA
V gene: TRBV6-2/TRBV6-3
clone size: NA
J gene: TRBJ2-7
CDR3 DNA: TGTGCCAGCAGTTACGCCAACACCTACGAGCAGTACTTC
CDR3 protein: CASSYANTYEQYF

D gene: NA
V gene: TRBV12-3/TRBV12-4
clone size: many
J gene: TRBJ1-1
CDR3 DNA: TGTGCCAGCAGTTTTATGGGGGCTGGCACTGAAGCTTTCTTT
CDR3 protein: CASSFMGAGTEAFF

D gene: TRBD2
V gene: TRBV5-8
clone size: NA
J gene: TRBJ2-5
CDR3 DNA: TGTGCCAGCAGCGGCCGGACTAGCGGGGGGAACACCCAGTACTTC
CDR3 protein: CASSGRTSGGNTQYF

D gene: TRBD1
V gene: TRBV6-2/TRBV6-3
clone size: NA
J gene: TRBJ1-1
CDR3 DNA: TGTGCCAGCAGTGCAACGACAGGGAGAGCTTTCTTT
CDR3 protein: CASSATTGRAFF

D gene: NA
V gene: TRBV12-3/TRBV12-4
clone size: NA
J gene: TRBJ1-1
CDR3 DNA: TGTGCCAGCAGTTTGTTCACGTCGAACACTGAAGCTTTCTTT
CDR3 protein: CASSLFTSNTEAFF

D gene: NA
V gene: TRBV11-2
clone size: many
J gene: TRBJ1-3
CDR3 DNA: TGTGCCAGCACCTCTGGAAACACCATATATTTT
CDR3 protein: CASTSGNTIYF

D gene: NA
V gene: TRBV12-3/TRBV12-4
clone size: NA
J gene: TRBJ2-5
CDR3 DNA: TGTGCCAGCAGTCCCAACAGGTTGGTGGGTGGTGCGAAGACCCAGTACTTC
CDR3 protein: CASSPNRLVGGAKTQYF

D gene: NA
V gene: TRBV7-2
clone size: many
J gene: TRBJ1-5
CDR3 DNA: TGTGCCAGCAGCCCCTCGGGGTATAGCAATCAGCCCCAGCATTTT
CDR3 protein: CASSPSGYSNQPQHF

D gene: NA
V gene: TRBV20-1
clone size: many
J gene: TRBJ2-5
CDR3 DNA: TGCAGTGCTAGGGGCGCCAAAGAGACCCAGTACTTC
CDR3 protein: CSARGAKETQYF

D gene: NA
V gene: TRBV28
clone size: NA
J gene: TRBJ1-2
CDR3 DNA: TGTGCCAGCACCGTAGGGAACTATGGCTACACCTTC
CDR3 protein: CASTVGNYGYTF

D gene: NA
V gene: TRBV12-3/TRBV12-4
clone size: many
J gene: TRBJ1-2
CDR3 DNA: TGTGCCAGCAGTTTTTCCCAGGTCGGATTGAATGGCTACACCTTC
CDR3 protein: CASSFSQVGLNGYTF

D gene: TRBD1
V gene: TRBV27
clone size: many
J gene: TRBJ2-5
CDR3 DNA: TGTGCCAGCAGTTTCAACAGGGGAGAGACCCAGTACTTC
CDR3 protein: CASSFNRGETQYF

D gene: NA
V gene: TRBV18
clone size: many
J gene: TRBJ2-7
CDR3 DNA: TGTGCCAGCTCAGTCGACTATTACGAGCAGTACTTC
CDR3 protein: CASSVDYYEQYF

D gene: TRBD2
V gene: TRBV7-6
clone size: few
J gene: TRBJ2-5
CDR3 DNA: TGTGCCAGCAGCCAATTGGGCTCGGGAGGACGGACTGGGGAGACCCAGTACTTC
CDR3 protein: CASSQLGSGGRTGETQYF

D gene: NA
V gene: TRBV3-1
clone size: NA
J gene: TRBJ2-2
CDR3 DNA: TGTGCCAGCAGCCAAAATCGGGACTACACCGGGGAGCTGTTTTTT
CDR3 protein: CASSQNRDYTGELFF

D gene: NA
V gene: TRBV4-1
clone size: once
J gene: TRBJ2-4
CDR3 DNA: TGCGCCAGCAGCCAAGTTCCCAACATAGCCAAAAACATTAAGTACTTC
CDR3 protein: CASSQVPNIAKNIKYF

D gene: NA
V gene: TRBV5-6
clone size: NA
J gene: TRBJ2-7
CDR3 DNA: TGTGCCAGCGACCGTTTGAGCCACTCCTACGAGCAGTACTTC
CDR3 protein: CASDRLSHSYEQYF

D gene: NA
V gene: TRBV6-2/TRBV6-3
clone size: NA
J gene: TRBJ1-1
CDR3 DNA: TGTGCCAGCACTGACGGGTGGCACACTGAAGCTTTCTTT
CDR3 protein: CASTDGWHTEAFF

D gene: NA
V gene: TRBV12-3/TRBV12-4
clone size: many
J gene: TRBJ2-7
CDR3 DNA: TGTGCCAGCAGGCGGTCAGGCAGGGGCTACGAGCAGTACTTC
CDR3 protein: CASRRSGRGYEQYF

D gene: NA
V gene: TRBV24-1
clone size: many
J gene: TRBJ2-7
CDR3 DNA: TGTGCCACCAGCCCCGGTGGGGCCGAGCAGTACTTC
CDR3 protein: CATSPGGAEQYF

D gene: NA
V gene: TRBV11-2
clone size: many
J gene: TRBJ1-1
CDR3 DNA: TGTGCCAGCAACCGAAACTCCTTGGGCACTGAAGCTTTCTTT
CDR3 protein: CASNRNSLGTEAFF

D gene: TRBD2
V gene: TRBV4-1
clone size: NA
J gene: TRBJ2-6
CDR3 DNA: TGCGCCAGCAGCAAGGTAGGGCGACTAGCGGGGGGAGCCGGGGCCAACGTCCTGACTTTC
CDR3 protein: CASSKVGRLAGGAGANVLTF

D gene: TRBD1
V gene: TRBV5-1
clone size: many
J gene: TRBJ1-1
CDR3 DNA: TGCGCCAGCAGCTCCCGGGACAGGGATACTGACACTGAAGCTTTCTTT
CDR3 protein: CASSSRDRDTDTEAFF

D gene: TRBD2
V gene: TRBV12-5
clone size: many
J gene: TRBJ2-2
CDR3 DNA: TGTGCTAGTGGTCCTGGGGGACTAGCCGGGGAGCTGTTTTTT
CDR3 protein: CASGPGGLAGELFF

D gene: NA
V gene: TRBV5-6
clone size: NA
J gene: TRBJ2-6
CDR3 DNA: TGTGCCAGCAGCTTGGTTGGGGGCCCTCAGTCTGGGGCCAACGTCCTGACTTTC
CDR3 protein: CASSLVGGPQSGANVLTF

D gene: TRBD1
V gene: TRBV6-1
clone size: many
J gene: TRBJ2-7
CDR3 DNA: TGTGCCAGCTGGGGAATCCGGGACAGGGAGCGTGGCTACGAGCAGTACTTC
CDR3 protein: CASWGIRDRERGYEQYF

D gene: TRBD1
V gene: TRBV7-3
clone size: many
J gene: TRBJ2-7
CDR3 DNA: TGTGCCAGTTCACAGGGGGTGTCGGGGGAGCAGTACTTC
CDR3 protein: CASSQGVSGEQYF

D gene: NA
V gene: TRBV12-3/TRBV12-4
clone size: NA
J gene: TRBJ2-7
CDR3 DNA: TGTGCCAGCAGTTACTCGGGGGCGGGCTCCTACGAGCAGTACTTC
CDR3 protein: CASSYSGAGSYEQYF

D gene: TRBD1
V gene: TRBV6-1
clone size: many
J gene: TRBJ2-7
CDR3 DNA: TGTGCCAGCAGTGCCGGGACAGGGTTCTGCGAGCAGTACTTC
CDR3 protein: CASSAGTGFCEQYF

D gene: TRBD1
V gene: TRBV12-3/TRBV12-4
clone size: NA
J gene: TRBJ1-2
CDR3 DNA: TGTGCCAGCAGTCAGGACAGGGGCCGCTATGGCTACACCTTC
CDR3 protein: CASSQDRGRYGYTF

D gene: NA
V gene: TRBV7-9
clone size: many
J gene: TRBJ2-7
CDR3 DNA: TGTGCCAGCAGCTTCGGAGCGCTCGAGCAGTACTTC
CDR3 protein: CASSFGALEQYF

D gene: NA
V gene: TRBV11-2
clone size: NA
J gene: TRBJ2-1
CDR3 DNA: TGTGCCAGCAGCTTAATATTCAATGAGCAGTTCTTC
CDR3 protein: CASSLIFNEQFF

D gene: NA
V gene: TRBV27
clone size: NA
J gene: TRBJ1-2
CDR3 DNA: TGTGCCAGCAGTCCGTGGTCGCTAGCTAACTATGGCTACACCTTC
CDR3 protein: CASSPWSLANYGYTF

D gene: TRBD2
V gene: TRBV10-3
clone size: many
J gene: TRBJ2-1
CDR3 DNA: TGTGCCATCAGTGCAACTAGCGGGGGCAACAATGAGCAGTTCTTC
CDR3 protein: CAISATSGGNNEQFF